The clone carrying this TCR beta chain was counted a few times. Its antigen remains unknown. The record originates from a study of T cells in Graves' hyperthyroidism and ophthalmopathy. Study-level points and caveats: Researchers found most expanded thyroid clonotypes above 0.001 in blood as well.

Researchers amplified the TCR beta CDR3 regions from RNA transcripts. Carried out on the TCR CDR3, a first-round RT-PCR used the HTBI primer set. TCRdb redid the calling of the multiplex PCR reads with MiXCR, one entry per CDR3 protein. This table holds approximately 620,000 distinct CDR3 sequences, about a sixth found once. V lost 2 bases and J lost 7, with 11 bases in between. Germline-derived CDR1 and CDR2 are SQVTM and ANQGSEA. CDR3 length equals 12 residues. With duration under 3 months, ophthalmopathy was active: Clinical Activity Score at least 3, NOSPECS at least 4. The J gene is TRBJ2-5, the V gene TRBV29-1; TRBD2 is a possible D gene (7 bases). The sample taken for sequencing was blood. The sequence was collected from a middle-aged woman with Graves' ophthalmopathy. CDR3 amino acids: CSVERGEGTQYF. In nucleotides, the CDR3 is TGCAGCGTTGAAAGGGGGGAGGGGACCCAGTACTTC.